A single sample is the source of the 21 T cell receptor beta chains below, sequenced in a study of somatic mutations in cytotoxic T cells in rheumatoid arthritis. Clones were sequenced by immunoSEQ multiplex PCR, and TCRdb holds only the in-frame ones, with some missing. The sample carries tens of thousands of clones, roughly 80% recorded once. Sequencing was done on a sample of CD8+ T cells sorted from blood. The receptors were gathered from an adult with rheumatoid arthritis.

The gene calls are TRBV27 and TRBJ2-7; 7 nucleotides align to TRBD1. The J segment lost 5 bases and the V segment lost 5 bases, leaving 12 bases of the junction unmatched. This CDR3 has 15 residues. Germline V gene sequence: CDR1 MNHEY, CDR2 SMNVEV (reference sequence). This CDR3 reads CASSTSPRTGNEQYF. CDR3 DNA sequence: TGTGCCAGCAGTACTTCCCCCCGGACAGGCAACGAGCAGTACTTC.

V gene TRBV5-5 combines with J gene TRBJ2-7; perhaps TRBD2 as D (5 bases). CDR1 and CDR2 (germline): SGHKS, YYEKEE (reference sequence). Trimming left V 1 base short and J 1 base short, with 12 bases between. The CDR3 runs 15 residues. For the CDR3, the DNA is TGTGCCAGCAGCTTGTGGGCTAGCCAATCCTACGAGCAGTACTTC. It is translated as CASSLWASQSYEQYF. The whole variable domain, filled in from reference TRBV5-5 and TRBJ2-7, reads DAGVTQSPTHLIKTRGQQVTLRCSPISGHKSVSWYQQVLGQGPQFIFQYYEKEERGRGNFPDRFSARQFPNYSSELNVNALLLGDSALYLCASSLWASQSYEQYFGPGTRLTVT.

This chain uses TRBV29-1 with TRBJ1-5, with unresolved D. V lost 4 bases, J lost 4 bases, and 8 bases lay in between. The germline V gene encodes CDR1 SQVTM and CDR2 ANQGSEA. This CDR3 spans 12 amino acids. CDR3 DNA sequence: TGCAGCGTTGCTCAGGCGAATCAGCCCCAGCATTTT. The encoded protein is CSVAQANQPQHF. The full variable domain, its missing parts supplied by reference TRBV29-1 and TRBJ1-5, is SAVISQKPSRDICQRGTSLTIQCQVDSQVTMMFWYRQQPGQSLTLIATANQGSEATYESGFVIDKFPISRPNLTFSTLTVSNMSPEDSSIYLCSVAQANQPQHFGDGTRLSIL.

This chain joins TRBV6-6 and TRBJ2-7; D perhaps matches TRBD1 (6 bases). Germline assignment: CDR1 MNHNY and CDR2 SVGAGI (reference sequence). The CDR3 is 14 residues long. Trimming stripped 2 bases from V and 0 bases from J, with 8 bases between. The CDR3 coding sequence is TGTGCCAGCAGTTACGGACAGAGCTCCTACGAGCAGTACTTC. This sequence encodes CASSYGQSSYEQYF.

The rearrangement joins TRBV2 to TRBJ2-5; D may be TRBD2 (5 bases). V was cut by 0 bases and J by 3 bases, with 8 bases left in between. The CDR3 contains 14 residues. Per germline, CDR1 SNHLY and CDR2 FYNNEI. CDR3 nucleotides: TGTGCCAGCAGTGAAGCGCGGGTGGAAGAGACCCAGTACTTC. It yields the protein CASSEARVEETQYF.

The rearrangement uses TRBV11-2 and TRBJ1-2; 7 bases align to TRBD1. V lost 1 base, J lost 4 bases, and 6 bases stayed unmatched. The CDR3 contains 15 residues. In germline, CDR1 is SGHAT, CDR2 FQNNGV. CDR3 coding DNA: TGTGCCAGCAGCTTAGGACAGGGAAGATCCTATGGCTACACCTTC. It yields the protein CASSLGQGRSYGYTF.

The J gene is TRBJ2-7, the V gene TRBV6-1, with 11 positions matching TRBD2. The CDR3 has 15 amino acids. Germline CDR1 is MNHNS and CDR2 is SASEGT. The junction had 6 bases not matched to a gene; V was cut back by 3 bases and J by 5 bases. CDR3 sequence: CASSEASGGFDEQYF. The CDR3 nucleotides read TGTGCCAGCAGTGAGGCTAGCGGGGGGTTCGACGAGCAGTACTTC.

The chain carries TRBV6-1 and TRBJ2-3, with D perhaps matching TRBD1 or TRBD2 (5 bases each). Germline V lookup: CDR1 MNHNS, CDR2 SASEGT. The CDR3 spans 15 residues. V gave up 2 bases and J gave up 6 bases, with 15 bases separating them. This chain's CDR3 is CASSERPGTGDTQYF. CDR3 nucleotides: TGTGCCAGCAGTGAAAGACCAGGGACGGGGGATACGCAGTATTTT.

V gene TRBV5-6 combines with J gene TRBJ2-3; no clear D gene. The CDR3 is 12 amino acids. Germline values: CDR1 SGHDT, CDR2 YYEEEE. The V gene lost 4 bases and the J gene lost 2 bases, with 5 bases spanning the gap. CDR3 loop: CASSINTDTQYF. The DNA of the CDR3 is TGTGCCAGCAGCATCAACACAGATACGCAGTATTTT.

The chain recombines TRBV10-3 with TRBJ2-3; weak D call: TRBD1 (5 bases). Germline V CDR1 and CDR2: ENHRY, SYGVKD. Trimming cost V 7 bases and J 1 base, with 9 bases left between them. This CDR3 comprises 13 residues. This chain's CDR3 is CAITQGGTDTQYF. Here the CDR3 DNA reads TGTGCCATCACACAAGGGGGCACAGATACGCAGTATTTT.

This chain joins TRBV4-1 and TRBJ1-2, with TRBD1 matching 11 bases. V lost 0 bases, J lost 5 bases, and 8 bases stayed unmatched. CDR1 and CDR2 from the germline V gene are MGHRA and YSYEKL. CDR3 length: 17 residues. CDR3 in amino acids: CASSQDPGQGAGYGYTF. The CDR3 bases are TGCGCCAGCAGCCAAGATCCCGGACAGGGGGCAGGGTATGGCTACACCTTC.

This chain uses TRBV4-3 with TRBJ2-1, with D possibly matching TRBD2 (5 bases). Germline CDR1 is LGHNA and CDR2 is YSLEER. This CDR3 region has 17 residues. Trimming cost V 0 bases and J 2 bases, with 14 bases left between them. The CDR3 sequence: CASSQDRSGEPYNEQFF. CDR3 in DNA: TGCGCCAGCAGCCAAGATCGGAGCGGTGAACCCTACAATGAGCAGTTCTTC.

The chain's CDR3 is CASNLRIQGTEQYF. In nucleotides, the CDR3 is TGTGCCAGCAACCTTCGGATCCAGGGTACCGAGCAGTACTTC. V gene TRBV5-6 combines with J gene TRBJ2-7; possibly TRBD1 for D (5 bases). Trimming took off 6 bases at V and 6 bases at J, with 19 bases between the two ends. The CDR3 runs to 14 residues. Per the germline V gene, CDR1 is SGHDT and CDR2 is YYEEEE.

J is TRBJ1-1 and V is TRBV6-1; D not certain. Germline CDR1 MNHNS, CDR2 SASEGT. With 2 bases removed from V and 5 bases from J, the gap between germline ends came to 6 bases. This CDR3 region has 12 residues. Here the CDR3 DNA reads TGTGCCAGCAGTGAAAGGATAACTGAAGCTTTCTTT. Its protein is CASSERITEAFF.

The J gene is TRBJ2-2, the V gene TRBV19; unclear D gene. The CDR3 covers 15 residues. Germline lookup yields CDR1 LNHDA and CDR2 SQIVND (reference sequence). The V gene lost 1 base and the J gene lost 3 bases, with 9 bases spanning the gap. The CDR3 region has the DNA TGTGCCAGTAGTATAGGGCAATTGCACACCGGGGAGCTGTTTTTT. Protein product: CASSIGQLHTGELFF.

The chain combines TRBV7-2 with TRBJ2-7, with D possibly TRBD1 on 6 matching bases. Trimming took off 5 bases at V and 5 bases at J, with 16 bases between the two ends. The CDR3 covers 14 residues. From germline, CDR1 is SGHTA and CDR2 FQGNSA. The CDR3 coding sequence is TGTGCCAGCAGCCCTAGTGGGGGCAGCGACGAGCAGTACTTC. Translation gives CASSPSGGSDEQYF.

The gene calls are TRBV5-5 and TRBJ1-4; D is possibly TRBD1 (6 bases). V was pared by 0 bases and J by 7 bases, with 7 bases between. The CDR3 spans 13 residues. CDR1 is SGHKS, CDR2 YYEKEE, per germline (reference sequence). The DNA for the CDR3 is TGTGCCAGCAGCTTGGGGGGGCCTGAAAAACTGTTTTTT. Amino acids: CASSLGGPEKLFF. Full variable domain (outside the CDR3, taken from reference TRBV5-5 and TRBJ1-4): DAGVTQSPTHLIKTRGQQVTLRCSPISGHKSVSWYQQVLGQGPQFIFQYYEKEERGRGNFPDRFSARQFPNYSSELNVNALLLGDSALYLCASSLGGPEKLFFGSGTQLSVL.

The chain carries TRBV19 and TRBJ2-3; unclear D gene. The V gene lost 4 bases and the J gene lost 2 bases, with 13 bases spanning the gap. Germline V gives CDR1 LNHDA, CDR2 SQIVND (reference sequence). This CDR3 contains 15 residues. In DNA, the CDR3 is TGTGCCAGTAGTACCCTATCAAGCCCCACAGATACGCAGTATTTT. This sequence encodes CASSTLSSPTDTQYF.

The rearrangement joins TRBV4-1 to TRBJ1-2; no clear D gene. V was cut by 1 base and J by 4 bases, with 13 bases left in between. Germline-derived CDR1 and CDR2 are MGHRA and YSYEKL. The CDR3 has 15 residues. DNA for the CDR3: TGCGCCAGCAGCCAAGTGGGAAAGTCGTCCTATGGCTACACCTTC. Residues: CASSQVGKSSYGYTF.

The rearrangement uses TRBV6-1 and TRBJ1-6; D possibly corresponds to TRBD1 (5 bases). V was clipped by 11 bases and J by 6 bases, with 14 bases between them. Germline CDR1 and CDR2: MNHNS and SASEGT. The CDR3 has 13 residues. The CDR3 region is CAGGGRVNSPLHF. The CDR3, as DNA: TGTGCCGGCGGAGGCAGGGTTAATTCACCCCTCCACTTT.

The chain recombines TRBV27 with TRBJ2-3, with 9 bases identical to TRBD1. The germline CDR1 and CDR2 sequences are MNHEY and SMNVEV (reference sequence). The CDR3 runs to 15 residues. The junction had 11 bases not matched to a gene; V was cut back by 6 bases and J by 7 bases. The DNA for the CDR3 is TGTGCCAGCAGATCCACAGGGGGCGTATTACATACGCAGTATTTT. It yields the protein CASRSTGGVLHTQYF.